This passage covers 19 T cell receptor beta chains from one sample sequenced in a study of blood T cell repertoires in COVID-19. Profiled with immunoSEQ multiplex PCR; TCRdb holds only in-frame clones, not every one. This table has 110,000 or so clones, under 80% appearing once. Sequenced sample: peripheral blood. Receptors originate from a middle-aged man with acute or convalescent COVID-19.

This chain links TRBV4-1 with TRBJ2-7, with a tentative D call TRBD1 (5 bases). The ends were cut back, 0 bases at V and 2 bases at J, with 17 bases in the middle. CDR3 length equals 17 residues. The germline CDR1 and CDR2 sequences are MGHRA and YSYEKL. CDR3 nucleotides: TGCGCCAGCAGCCAAGATCACAGGCTGGTAGCCACCTACGAGCAGTACTTC. Its protein is CASSQDHRLVATYEQYF.

This sequence joins TRBV9 and TRBJ2-1; D not resolved. CDR3 length equals 13 residues. The V and J ends lost 0 bases and 10 bases respectively, with 11 bases between them. The V gene's germline CDR1 is SGDLS and CDR2 YYNGEE. Here the CDR3 reads CASSVDPQNEQFF. The CDR3 nucleotides are TGTGCCAGCAGCGTAGATCCACAGAACGAGCAGTTCTTC.

The CDR3 here is CASSGGLAGSDTQYF. The CDR3 region has the DNA TGCGCCAGCAGCGGGGGGCTAGCGGGGTCAGATACGCAGTATTTT. V is TRBV4-1 and J is TRBJ2-3; 9 nucleotides line up with TRBD2. Germline loops: CDR1 MGHRA, CDR2 YSYEKL. V dropped 5 bases and J dropped 4; count of bases not matched to a gene: 7. The CDR3 length is 15 residues.

In DNA form, the CDR3 reads TGTGCCAGCAGCCAGGACACTTACGAGCAGTACTTC. Translating gives CASSQDTYEQYF. The V call is TRBV7-9, the J call TRBJ2-7, with a tentative D call TRBD1 (5 bases). Germline CDR1 and CDR2: SEHNR and FQNEAQ (reference sequence). This CDR3 is 12 amino acids long. V was shortened by 5 bases and J by 4 bases, with 9 bases between the two germline ends. Full variable domain (rest looked up from reference TRBV7-9 and TRBJ2-7): DTGVSQNPRHKITKRGQNVTFRCDPISEHNRLYWYRQTLGQGPEFLTYFQNEAQLEKSRLLSDRFSAERPKGSFSTLEIQRTEQGDSAMYLCASSQDTYEQYFGPGTRLTVT.

The gene calls are TRBV24-1 and TRBJ1-2; D might be TRBD1 (6 bases). This CDR3 contains 11 residues. The germline V gene encodes CDR1 KGHDR and CDR2 SFDVKD. V lost 6 bases, J lost 7 bases, and 8 bases lay in between. The CDR3 DNA reads TGTGCCACCAGTAGGGGGTCTGGCTACACCTTC. Translated, it gives CATSRGSGYTF.

This clone was found once. The V gene is TRBV28, the J gene TRBJ1-2; the match to TRBD1 covers 9 bases. The CDR3 spans 13 residues. J lost 7 bases, V lost 5 bases, and 5 bases had no gene match. Germline V lookup: CDR1 MDHEN, CDR2 SYDVKM. CDR3 residues: CASSPGTGPGYTF. As DNA, the CDR3 is TGTGCCAGCAGTCCAGGGACAGGGCCTGGCTACACCTTC.

This clone was seen more than once but under ten times. This rearrangement joins TRBV5-1 to TRBJ2-1; 9 positions match TRBD1. Trimming removed 4 bases from V and 12 bases from J; junction bases left unmatched: 26. This CDR3 region has 19 residues. Germline V gene data show CDR1 as SGHRS and CDR2 as YFSETQ. The CDR3, as DNA: TGCGCCAGCAGCCAATGGAATGGGGCCCCCGGGACAGGGACGGGACCGCAGTTCTTC. The encoded protein is CASSQWNGAPGTGTGPQFF. Filled out from reference TRBV5-1 and TRBJ2-1, the complete variable domain reads KAGVTQTPRYLIKTRGQQVTLSCSPISGHRSVSWYQQTPGQGLQFLFEYFSETQRNKGNFPGRFSGRQFSNSRSEMNVSTLELGDSALYLCASSQWNGAPGTGTGPQFFGPGTRLTVL.

DNA for the CDR3: TGTGCCACCAGCAGCCAGGCCGTTGACGAGCAGTACTTC. Protein: CATSSQAVDEQYF. V and J are TRBV15 and TRBJ2-7; no reliable D call. The germline V and J ends were trimmed by 3 bases and 5 bases, with 11 bases remaining between them. Germline V gene data show CDR1 as LNHNV and CDR2 as YYDKDF (reference sequence). The CDR3 runs 13 residues.

The chain is built from TRBV3-1 (or the pseudogene TRBV3-2) and TRBJ2-2; possibly TRBD2 for D (7 bases). The CDR3 covers 16 residues. From germline, CDR1 is LGHDT and CDR2 YNNKEL (reference sequence). V lost 4 bases and J 0 bases, leaving 12 bases between the germline ends. The CDR3 bases are TGTGCCAGCAGCCCAGAAGGGGGGGCGAACACCGGGGAGCTGTTTTTT. Its translation is CASSPEGGANTGELFF.

The chain combines TRBV24-1 with TRBJ2-1; the D gene is possibly TRBD1 (6 bases). With 2 bases removed from V and 3 bases from J, the gap between germline ends came to 10 bases. Per the germline V gene, CDR1 is KGHDR and CDR2 is SFDVKD. This CDR3 spans 15 amino acids. CDR3 sequence: CATSDSSDSYNEQFF. CDR3 nucleotides: TGTGCCACCAGTGATTCTTCGGACAGCTACAATGAGCAGTTCTTC.

The rearrangement uses TRBV7-3 and TRBJ1-2, with D perhaps matching TRBD1 (6 bases). Per germline, CDR1 SGHTA and CDR2 FQGTGA. The CDR3 is 16 residues long. V gave up 5 bases and J gave up 6 bases, with 22 bases separating them. DNA of the CDR3: TGTGCCAGCAGCAGACCCCGGGACACCCGCCCGCATGGCTACACCTTC. Protein: CASSRPRDTRPHGYTF. Supplemented by reference TRBV7-3 and TRBJ1-2, the full variable domain reads GAGVSQTPSNKVTEKGKYVELRCDPISGHTALYWYRQSLGQGPEFLIYFQGTGAADDSGLPNDRFFAVRPEGSVSTLKIQRTERGDSAVYLCASSRPRDTRPHGYTFGSGTRLTVV.

The chain links TRBV29-1 to TRBJ1-2; D not resolved. The CDR3 spans 15 residues. Germline-derived CDR1 and CDR2 are SQVTM and ANQGSEA. V shed 3 bases and J shed 4 bases, with 18 bases lying between them. The CDR3 sequence is CSVEGLPGSTYGYTF. CDR3 in DNA: TGCAGCGTTGAGGGTTTGCCGGGTTCTACCTATGGCTACACCTTC.

The chain couples TRBV3-1 (or the pseudogene TRBV3-2) to TRBJ2-7; 10 bases match TRBD1. Germline trimming cut 8 bases from V and 4 bases from J; bases unmatched to any gene: 2. This CDR3 contains 12 residues. Per germline, CDR1 LGHDT and CDR2 YNNKEL (reference sequence). The DNA for the CDR3 is TGTGCCAGCCGGGACAGGGGTTACGAGCAGTACTTC. This sequence encodes CASRDRGYEQYF.

This clone was detected only a few times. J is TRBJ1-3 and V is TRBV30; D is undetermined. Germline assignment: CDR1 GTSNPN and CDR2 SVGIG (reference sequence). V was pared by 0 bases and J by 4 bases, with 4 bases between. The CDR3 contains 12 residues. The CDR3 is CAWSVLGNTIYF. The DNA of the CDR3 is TGTGCCTGGAGTGTACTAGGAAACACCATATATTTT.

The genes are TRBV4-2 and TRBJ2-1; D gene ambiguous. The CDR3 is 15 amino acids. Trimming pared 0 bases from V and 2 bases from J, leaving 8 bases between. The germline gives CDR1 LGHNA, CDR2 YNFKEQ. Here the CDR3 DNA reads TGTGCCAGCAGCCAAGACAGAACCCCCTACAATGAGCAGTTCTTC. Translated, it gives CASSQDRTPYNEQFF.

V and J are TRBV27 and TRBJ2-3, with D hard to call. Trimming pared 5 bases from V and 2 bases from J, leaving 17 bases between. This CDR3 contains 16 residues. CDR1 and CDR2 (germline): MNHEY, SMNVEV (reference sequence). The CDR3 bases are TGTGCCAGCAGTATAAGGAGAGTTCGCTACACAGATACGCAGTATTTT. Residues: CASSIRRVRYTDTQYF.

This clone was observed a few times. CDR3 sequence (DNA): TGTGCCAGCAGCACGGGACTACCGTTCAATGAGCAGTTCTTC. Translating it yields CASSTGLPFNEQFF. The chain uses TRBV7-3 and TRBJ2-1, with 7 bases identical to TRBD2. Per the germline V gene, CDR1 is SGHTA and CDR2 is FQGTGA. CDR3 size: 14 residues. The V segment lost 5 bases and the J segment 6 bases; nucleotides outside the gene matches: 7.

CDR3 sequence (DNA): TGTGCCAGCAGTTGGACAGACTACACCGGGGAGCTGTTTTTT. It translates to CASSWTDYTGELFF. The chain uses TRBV27 and TRBJ2-2; D might be TRBD1 (6 bases). Trimming took off 4 bases at V and 3 bases at J, with 9 bases between the two ends. Germline-derived CDR1 and CDR2 are MNHEY and SMNVEV (reference sequence). This CDR3 spans 14 amino acids.

The genes are TRBV27 and TRBJ2-1, with TRBD2 matching over 16 bases. Germline-derived CDR1 and CDR2 are MNHEY and SMNVEV (reference sequence). V shed 6 bases, J shed 14 bases, and the junction held 16 bases outside the gene matches. The CDR3 is 17 amino acids. The CDR3 here is CASSVEAGTSGRAAKFF. The CDR3 DNA follows: TGTGCCAGCAGCGTTGAGGCCGGGACTAGCGGGAGGGCTGCGAAGTTCTTC.